The rows below give T cell receptor beta chains drawn from one sample of a study of blood T cell repertoires in COVID-19. Some clones are missing from TCRdb's copy, which holds only in-frame ones; the method was immunoSEQ multiplex PCR. Among about 59,000 clones listed, around 70% were seen once. The sequenced material came from peripheral blood. The origin of the receptors is a woman aged 45 to 65 with active or convalescent COVID-19. The CDR3 runs from the conserved cysteine through the conserved F or W. The D gene is left open where the match is weak. Rows give clone size only sometimes, using once, few, many, or a class for an expanded clone.

>TRBJ1-1|-|TRBV4-1|-
CASSLGRENTEAFF
>TRBJ2-5|TRBD1|TRBV7-9|-
CASSLYPDRGPETQYF
>TRBJ2-7|TRBD1|TRBV6-5|-
CASRTGVLYEQYF
>TRBJ2-3|-|TRBV20-1|-
CSAGTDTQYF
>TRBJ2-7|-|TRBV7-8|-
CASSLRRVRDEQYF
>TRBJ2-3|-|TRBV7-2|-
CASSLAGQSTDTQYF
>TRBJ2-3|-|TRBV6-5|-
CASSLRDTQYF
>TRBJ2-3|TRBD1|TRBV30|-
CAWSVETGWTDTQYF
>TRBJ2-5|TRBD1|TRBV11-3|-
CASSTWDRGQETQYF
>TRBJ2-7|TRBD1|TRBV19|once
CASSMGETGVYEQYF
>TRBJ1-1|-|TRBV12-3/TRBV12-4|-
CASSLSVNTEAFF
>TRBJ1-1|-|TRBV18|-
CASSPGTSTEAFF
>TRBJ2-7|-|TRBV7-9|-
CASTPGWNELDEQYF
>TRBJ2-5|TRBD1|TRBV27|-
CASSVGTGKYQETQYF
>TRBJ1-5|-|TRBV24-1|few
CATSERDRNQPQHF
>TRBJ1-1|TRBD1|TRBV5-6|few
CASSLGIGQGTEAFF
>TRBJ1-5|TRBD1|TRBV18|few
CASSPKGGLGTGLHQPQHF
>TRBJ1-2|TRBD1|TRBV30|-
CAWSETGSNTF
>TRBJ2-3|-|TRBV2|-
CASRDNTDTQYF
>TRBJ2-1|TRBD2|TRBV7-9|-
CASSFPGLAGVNEQFF
>TRBJ2-1|TRBD2|TRBV4-2|once
CASSLSTSGSVGDEQFF
>TRBJ2-7|-|TRBV12-1|-
CASSPRPRGGEQYF
>TRBJ1-2|-|TRBV28|-
CASRGGQTYGYTF
>TRBJ1-1|-|TRBV15|-
CATSQKGLGARTEAFF
>TRBJ1-1|-|TRBV21-1|-
CASRFENPGNTEAFF
>TRBJ1-1|-|TRBV5-1|-
CASSLEGEGSEAFF
>TRBJ1-5|-|TRBV7-9|-
CASSSTGIGNQPQHF
>TRBJ2-1|-|TRBV7-2|many
CASSFGGEQFF
>TRBJ2-7|-|TRBV5-6|-
CASSLDMGLEQYF
>TRBJ1-6|TRBD1|TRBV5-6|-
CASSSRDRDSPLHF
>TRBJ2-2|TRBD1|TRBV11-3|few
CASATGDGTGELFF
>TRBJ1-1|TRBD1|TRBV28|-
CASSFNRGPEAFF
>TRBJ2-7|TRBD2|TRBV27|-
CASSPSREAGEQYF
>TRBJ2-7|TRBD1|TRBV5-1|once
CASGTGAGYEQYF
>TRBJ2-3|-|TRBV18|-
CASSPRTDTDTQYF
>TRBJ2-7|-|TRBV10-3|-
CAISEPESIFYEQYF
>TRBJ1-3|-|TRBV10-3|-
CAISDIIGSGNTIYF
>TRBJ2-3|TRBD2|TRBV7-8|-
CASSFGSGRATDTQYF
>TRBJ2-1|TRBD2|TRBV3-1/TRBV3-2|-
CASSQSGTSGQREFF
>TRBJ1-2|TRBD1|TRBV2|-
CASRGDRVNYGYTF
>TRBJ1-1|-|TRBV6-1|-
CASSDQGLTEAFF
>TRBJ2-2|TRBD1|TRBV19|-
CASSIGTGITGELFF
>TRBJ2-7|-|TRBV30|-
CAWGGLWEQYF
>TRBJ2-4|TRBD1|TRBV10-2|many
CASSLTGGADIQYF
>TRBJ1-1|TRBD1|TRBV18|-
CASSPRGEDTEAFF
>TRBJ2-3|TRBD2|TRBV19|-
CASSGLAADTQYF
>TRBJ2-6|-|TRBV5-1|-
CASRPQGTGANVLTF
>TRBJ1-3|-|TRBV9|-
CASSGTVSGNTIYF
>TRBJ2-6|TRBD1|TRBV28|-
CASSFPTGGSSGANVLTF
>TRBJ2-3|-|TRBV14|-
CASSQAGSIQADTQYF
>TRBJ2-7|TRBD1|TRBV14|-
CASSPTGGHYEQYF
>TRBJ1-1|TRBD1|TRBV6-6|-
CASSPGDRGMFENTEAFF
>TRBJ2-7|TRBD1|TRBV18|-
CASSPGQGHSYEQYF
>TRBJ1-4|TRBD1|TRBV2|few
CASDRDQNEKLFF
>TRBJ1-1|TRBD1|TRBV5-1|-
CASTQQGAWTEAFF
>TRBJ1-3|TRBD1|TRBV10-2|-
CASGQGGTNTIYF
>TRBJ1-2|-|TRBV5-5|-
CASSRDSYYGYTF